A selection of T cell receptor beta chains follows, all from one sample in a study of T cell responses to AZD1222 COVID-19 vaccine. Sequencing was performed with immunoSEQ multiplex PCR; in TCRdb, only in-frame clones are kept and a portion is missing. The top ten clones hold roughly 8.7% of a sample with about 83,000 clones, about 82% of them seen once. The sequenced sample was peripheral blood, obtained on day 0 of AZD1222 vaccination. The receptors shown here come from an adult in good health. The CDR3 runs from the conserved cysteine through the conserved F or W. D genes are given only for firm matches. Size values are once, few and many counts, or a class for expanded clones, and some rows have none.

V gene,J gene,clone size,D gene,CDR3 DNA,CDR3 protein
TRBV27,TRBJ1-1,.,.,TGTGCCAGCAGTTCCCCAACGAAAATGACTAGTTTGAACACTGAAGCTTTCTTT,CASSSPTKMTSLNTEAFF
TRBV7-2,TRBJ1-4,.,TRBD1,TGTGCCAGCAGCTTATGGGACAGACGTTCAAAACTGTTTTTT,CASSLWDRRSKLFF
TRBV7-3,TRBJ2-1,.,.,TGTGCCAGCAGCTTAACCGCGGGGAGCTCCTACAATGAGCAGTTCTTC,CASSLTAGSSYNEQFF
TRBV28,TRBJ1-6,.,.,TGTGCCCAGTCCAATGGCAGAGCGAATTCACCCCTCCACTTT,CAQSNGRANSPLHF
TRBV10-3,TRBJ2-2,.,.,TGTGCCATCAGCGAGCCCAGTATTCCGGGGCGGGGAGTGTTTTTT,CAISEPSIPGRGVFF
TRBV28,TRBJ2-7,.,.,TGTGCCAGCAGTGTACTACCCCAACAGGGCGGCGAGCAGTACTTC,CASSVLPQQGGEQYF
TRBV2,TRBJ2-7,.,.,TGTGCCAGCAGCAGACAACCCCCAGGCTGGCCGGACGAGCAGTACTTC,CASSRQPPGWPDEQYF
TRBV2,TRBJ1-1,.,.,TGTGCCAGCTCAACAGGGAGGAACACTGAAGCTTTCTTT,CASSTGRNTEAFF
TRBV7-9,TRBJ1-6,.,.,TGTGCCAGCAGCTTTGGGCAGGATAATTCACCCCTCCACTTT,CASSFGQDNSPLHF
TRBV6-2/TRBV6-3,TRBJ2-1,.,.,TGTGCCAGCAGTTCAACAGGGAACTACAATGAGCAGTTCTTC,CASSSTGNYNEQFF
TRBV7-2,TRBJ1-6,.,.,TGTGCCAGCAGCACCGACCCTGGAGGGTCACCCCTCCACTTT,CASSTDPGGSPLHF
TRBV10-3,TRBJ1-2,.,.,TGTGCCATCAGTGAGGGGACCCATGGCTACACCTTC,CAISEGTHGYTF
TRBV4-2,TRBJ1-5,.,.,TGTGCCAGCAGCCTCGAGGGGCGTCAGCCCCAGCATTTT,CASSLEGRQPQHF
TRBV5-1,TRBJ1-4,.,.,TGCGCCAGCAGCCCGGGGGGGAGTAATGAAAAACTGTTTTTT,CASSPGGSNEKLFF
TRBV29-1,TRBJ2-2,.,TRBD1,TGCAGCGTAACGAAACCGGACAGGGGGAACACCGGGGAGCTGTTTTTT,CSVTKPDRGNTGELFF
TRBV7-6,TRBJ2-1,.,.,TGTGCCAGCAGCTTATCTCAGAGCTCCTACAATGAGCAGTTCTTC,CASSLSQSSYNEQFF
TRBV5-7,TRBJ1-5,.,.,TGTGCCAGCAGCTTTGGCAGGGGAGGGCCCCAGCATTTT,CASSFGRGGPQHF
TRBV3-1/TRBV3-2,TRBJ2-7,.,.,TGTGCCAGCAGCCAAGATTCCCATACGCAGTACTTC,CASSQDSHTQYF
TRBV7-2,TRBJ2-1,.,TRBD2,TGTGCCAGCAGCTTAGCGGGACTAGCGGCGGGGGGGCAGTTCTTC,CASSLAGLAAGGQFF
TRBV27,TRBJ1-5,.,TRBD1,TGTGCCAGCAGTGTTGGACAGGGAGGTAATCAGCCCCAGCATTTT,CASSVGQGGNQPQHF
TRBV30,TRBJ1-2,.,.,TGTGCGGGAGGTTTGGGGGGCCTTTATGGCTACACCTTC,CAGGLGGLYGYTF
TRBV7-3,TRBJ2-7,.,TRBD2,TGTGCCAGCAGTCCGACTAGCGGGAGTGGGGAGCAGTACTTC,CASSPTSGSGEQYF
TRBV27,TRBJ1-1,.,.,TGTGCCAGCAGTTTACTGGGACGTAACACTGAAGCTTTCTTT,CASSLLGRNTEAFF
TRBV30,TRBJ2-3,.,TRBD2,TGTGCCTGTGGGGGGGGTACGCAGTATTTT,CACGGGTQYF
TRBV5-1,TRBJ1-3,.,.,TGCGCCAGCAGCCAGGACACAGGCGGAAACACCATATATTTT,CASSQDTGGNTIYF
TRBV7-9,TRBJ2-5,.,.,TGTGCCAGCAGCCCAGACCCACCGGAGACCCAGTACTTC,CASSPDPPETQYF
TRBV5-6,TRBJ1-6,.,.,TGTGCCAGCACCACCTGGGGAGGGTCACCCCTCCACTTT,CASTTWGGSPLHF
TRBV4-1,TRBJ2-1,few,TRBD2,TGCGCCAGCAGGTCTAGCGGGAGGGCCTCCTACAATGAGCAGTTCTTC,CASRSSGRASYNEQFF
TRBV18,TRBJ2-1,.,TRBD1,TGTGCCAGCTCACCTAGGACAGGGGGACCCTCCCATGAGCAGTTCTTC,CASSPRTGGPSHEQFF
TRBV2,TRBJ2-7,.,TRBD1,TGTGCCAGCAGTATCCTGACAGGGGTCTCCTACGAGCAGTACTTC,CASSILTGVSYEQYF
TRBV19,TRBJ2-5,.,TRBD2,TGTGCCAGTAGTATAGCGGCAGCGGGGGGGGAGACCCAGTACTTC,CASSIAAAGGETQYF
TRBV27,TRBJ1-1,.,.,TGTGCCAGCAGTCCTAACCCCCCAGCCGCTGAAGCTTTCTTT,CASSPNPPAAEAFF
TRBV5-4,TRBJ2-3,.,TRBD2,TGTGCCAGCAGCTCCGGGACTAGCGGGGGGGCCCCAGATACGCAGTATTTT,CASSSGTSGGAPDTQYF
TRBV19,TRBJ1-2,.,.,TGTGCCAGTAGTATAGCCTCTGACTATGGCTACACCTTC,CASSIASDYGYTF